Listed here is a single T cell receptor (beta chain). The antigen is undetermined. None of the donors, who were healthy HIV-negative adults, had recently had acute infections or vaccinations. The germline CDR1 and CDR2 sequences are WSHSY and SAAADI. With 8 bases removed from V and 6 bases from J, the gap between germline ends came to 10 bases. The CDR3 runs 12 residues. The sample belongs to a study of shared clonotypes between healthy human individuals. Study outcomes and limitations: On the whole, naive subsets had larger estimated richness than memory subsets had.

Per the original data handling: Junction-only sequences without quality scores were provided by ImmunoSEQ, so filtering was different. Here immunoSEQ multiplex PCR was the method, and the copy in TCRdb shows in-frame clones only, minus some. From that table come the V and J calls and clone size; the DNA was used to work out D and trimming. The top ten clones hold approximately 1.1% of a sample with some 1.4 million clones, roughly 96% of them seen once. Material for sequencing was naive CD4+ T cells sorted from blood. The subset: CD45RA+ positively selected. This receptor was taken from a man aged 25-40 years in good health. The V call is TRBV10-2, the J call TRBJ2-2; no reliable D call. In DNA form, the CDR3 reads TGCGCCAGCCCACATGTGGCCGGGGAGCTGTTTTTT. This sequence encodes CASPHVAGELFF.